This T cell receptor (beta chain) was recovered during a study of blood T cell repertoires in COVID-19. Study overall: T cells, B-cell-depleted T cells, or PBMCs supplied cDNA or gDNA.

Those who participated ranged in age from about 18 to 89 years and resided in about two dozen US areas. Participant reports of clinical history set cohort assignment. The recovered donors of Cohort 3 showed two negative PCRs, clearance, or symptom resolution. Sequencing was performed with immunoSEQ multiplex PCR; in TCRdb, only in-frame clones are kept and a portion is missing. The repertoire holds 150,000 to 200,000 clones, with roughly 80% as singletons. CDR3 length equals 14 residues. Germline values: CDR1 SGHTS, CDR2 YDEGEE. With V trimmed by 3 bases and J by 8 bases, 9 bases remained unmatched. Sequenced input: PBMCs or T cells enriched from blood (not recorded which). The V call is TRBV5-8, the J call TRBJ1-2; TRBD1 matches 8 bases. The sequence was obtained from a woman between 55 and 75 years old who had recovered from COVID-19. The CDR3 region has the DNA TGTGCCAGCAGCTCAGACAGGGGCGAGGGAGGCTACACCTTC. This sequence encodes CASSSDRGEGGYTF. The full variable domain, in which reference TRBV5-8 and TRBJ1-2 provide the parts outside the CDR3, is EAGVTQSPTHLIKTRGQQATLRCSPISGHTSVYWYQQALGLGLQFLLWYDEGEERNRGNFPPRFSGRQFPNYSSELNVNALELEDSALYLCASSSDRGEGGYTFGSGTRLTVV.